This T cell receptor beta chain was documented in a study of CD4+ T cells in melanoma. Broader study findings: A reported correlation linked neoantigen-specific CD4+ T cells to CD8+, macrophage and B cell function. Diverse differentiation states were reported for melanoma neoantigen-specific CD4+ T cells.

Only in-frame clones appear in the TCRdb table, and some are missing; sequencing was by immunoSEQ multiplex PCR. The data contain a few thousand clones, 64% of them seen just once; the ten biggest clones take up about 22%. Sample share makes this clone medium-sized. Its matching antigen is unknown. The sample taken for sequencing was cells from a culture (not recorded whether cultured in vitro). The clonotype was recovered from a human donor with melanoma.

CDR3: CAWTGQGAEQYF. In DNA form, the CDR3 reads TGTGCCTGGACGGGACAGGGGGCCGAGCAGTACTTC. V is TRBV30 and J is TRBJ2-7; 12 bases align to TRBD1. Germline V gives CDR1 GTSNPN, CDR2 SVGIG (reference sequence). CDR3 length: 12 amino acids. J gave up 6 bases and V 4 bases, and 1 base lay outside the gene matches. The full variable domain, its missing parts supplied by reference TRBV30 and TRBJ2-7, is SQTIHQWPATLVQPVGSPLSLECTVEGTSNPNLYWYRQAAGRGLQLLFYSVGIGQISSEVPQNLSASRPQDRQFILSSKKLLLSDSGFYLCAWTGQGAEQYFGPGTRLTVT.